The 27 T cell receptor beta chains in this list originate from one sample, sequenced in a study of blood T cell repertoires in COVID-19. Libraries were prepared by immunoSEQ multiplex PCR; TCRdb keeps only in-frame clonotypes and omits some of them. The table has 15,000 to 20,000 clones, around 80% seen once. Sequences were obtained from peripheral blood. These receptor sequences come from an elderly man with acute or convalescent COVID-19.

CDR3 sequence: CASSPGAGGWETQYF. The CDR3 region has the DNA TGTGCCAGCAGTCCCGGCGCGGGGGGATGGGAGACCCAGTACTTC. The chain carries TRBV28 and TRBJ2-5; TRBD2 agrees at 8 bases. J gave up 5 bases and V 5 bases, and 10 bases lay outside the gene matches. The length of the CDR3 is 15 residues. Germline-derived CDR1 and CDR2 are MDHEN and SYDVKM.

The CDR3 sequence is CATSPGQNIDEQYF. DNA for the CDR3: TGTGCCACCAGTCCTGGACAGAATATCGACGAGCAGTACTTC. V gene TRBV24-1 combines with J gene TRBJ2-7; D might be TRBD1 (6 bases). V shed 6 bases and J shed 5 bases, with 16 bases lying between them. The CDR3 length is 14 residues. In germline, CDR1 is KGHDR, CDR2 SFDVKD.

This chain links TRBV23-1 with TRBJ1-1; 7 nucleotides align to TRBD1. TRBV23-1 is reported as an ORF; its role is uncertain. The junction had 4 bases not matched to a gene; V was cut back by 0 bases and J by 6 bases. The CDR3 spans 14 residues. For the CDR3, the DNA is TGCGCCAGCAGTCAATCGCGGGGACAGTCTGAAGCTTTCTTT. Translating gives CASSQSRGQSEAFF.

The V gene is TRBV7-6, the J gene TRBJ1-4, with 9 bases lining up with TRBD1. The CDR3 length is 16 residues. Trimming cost V 4 bases and J 3 bases; bases outside gene matches: 6. CDR1 is SGHVS and CDR2 is FNYEAQ in the germline V gene. The CDR3 reads CASSSGQGRANEKLFF. The CDR3 DNA reads as TGTGCCAGCAGCTCGGGACAGGGAAGGGCTAATGAAAAACTGTTTTTT.

The CDR3 DNA reads TGTGCCAGCAGCCAAGATCTCTGGGGCAGAAACCCCACAACTAATGAAAAACTGTTTTTT. It translates to CASSQDLWGRNPTTNEKLFF. The chain uses TRBV3-1 (or the pseudogene TRBV3-2) and TRBJ1-4; D might be TRBD1 (5 bases). Germline V CDR1 and CDR2: LGHDT, YNNKEL (reference sequence). The CDR3 covers 20 residues. Trimming cost V 0 bases and J 0 bases, with 20 bases left between them.

The gene calls are TRBV18 and TRBJ2-6; 7 nucleotides agree with TRBD2. The V segment lost 3 bases and the J segment 2 bases; nucleotides outside the gene matches: 4. CDR1 KGHSH and CDR2 LQKENI come from the germline V gene. CDR3 length: 16 amino acids. CDR3: CASSPQGGPGANVLTF. The CDR3 DNA reads as TGTGCCAGCTCACCGCAGGGAGGGCCTGGGGCCAACGTCCTGACTTTC.

The rearrangement joins TRBV7-2 to TRBJ1-6; D might be TRBD1 (5 bases). Looked up from germline, CDR1 is SGHTA and CDR2 is FQGNSA. This CDR3 spans 15 amino acids. V was cut by 5 bases and J by 8 bases, with 16 bases left in between. CDR3 region: CASSVDSGGYSPLHF. CDR3 in DNA: TGTGCCAGCAGCGTCGACAGCGGGGGATATTCACCCCTCCACTTT.

The rearrangement links TRBV10-3 to TRBJ2-5; possibly TRBD1 for D (6 bases). This CDR3 spans 14 amino acids. Trimming removed 6 bases from V and 1 base from J, with 12 bases in between. CDR1 and CDR2 from the germline V gene are ENHRY and SYGVKD. The CDR3 sequence: CAISQQQGQETQYF. Written as DNA, the CDR3 is TGTGCCATCAGCCAACAACAGGGCCAAGAGACCCAGTACTTC.

CDR3 DNA sequence: TGTGCCAGCAGTGAGAAAACAGGGTTCGCTGAAGCTTTCTTT. Translating gives CASSEKTGFAEAFF. The V gene is TRBV6-1, the J gene TRBJ1-1; tentatively, D is TRBD1 (6 bases). Trimming pared 3 bases from V and 6 bases from J, leaving 14 bases between. CDR1 and CDR2 from the germline V gene are MNHNS and SASEGT. The CDR3 loop spans 14 amino acids.

A few counts support this clone. The chain uses TRBV5-4 and TRBJ2-3; no clear D gene. Trimming removed 0 bases from V and 0 bases from J, with 5 bases in between. The CDR3 covers 14 residues. Germline V gene lookup returns CDR1 SGHNT and CDR2 YYREEE (reference sequence). CDR3 DNA: TGTGCCAGCAGCTTGGTCCAGAGCACAGATACGCAGTATTTT. Residues: CASSLVQSTDTQYF.

This clone was seen a handful of times. This chain links TRBV6-1 with TRBJ1-3; no firm D call. The germline V gene has CDR1 MNHNS and CDR2 SASEGT. V was clipped by 2 bases and J by 0 bases, with 14 bases between them. This CDR3 region has 17 residues. The chain's CDR3 is CASSESAGIISGNTIYF. DNA for the CDR3: TGTGCCAGCAGTGAAAGCGCGGGGATTATCTCTGGAAACACCATATATTTT.

This chain uses TRBV6-5 with TRBJ2-7, with TRBD2 identical over 9 bases. V was pared by 8 bases and J by 12 bases, with 11 bases of the junction left unmatched. CDR1 MNHEY and CDR2 SVGAGI come from the germline V gene. The CDR3 runs 12 residues. The CDR3 region has the DNA TGTGCCAGCGCGCTAGCTAGCGGGGTTTGGTACTTC. It yields the protein CASALASGVWYF.

This sequence joins TRBV7-9 and TRBJ1-4; 8 bases align to TRBD1. Germline values: CDR1 SEHNR, CDR2 FQNEAQ (reference sequence). Germline trimming cut 5 bases from V and 7 bases from J; bases unmatched to any gene: 3. The CDR3 length is 13 residues. The CDR3 here is CASSADRVEKLFF. The DNA for the CDR3 is TGTGCCAGCAGCGCGGACAGGGTTGAAAAACTGTTTTTT.

The chain employs TRBV6-2 or TRBV6-3 and TRBJ1-2; D is unresolved. The V end was cut by 5 bases, the J end by 3 bases, with 16 bases between. This CDR3 is 15 amino acids long. The V gene's germline CDR1 is MNHEY and CDR2 SVGEGT. The CDR3 spells CASSDPGGYDYGYTF. The DNA of the CDR3 is TGTGCCAGCAGTGACCCCGGCGGCTACGACTATGGCTACACCTTC.

V gene TRBV18 combines with J gene TRBJ1-1, with D unresolved. The CDR3 contains 12 residues. The V gene lost 3 bases and the J gene lost 5 bases, with 7 bases spanning the gap. The germline gives CDR1 KGHSH, CDR2 LQKENI. CDR3 loop: CASSPSGTEAFF. The CDR3 region has the DNA TGTGCCAGCTCACCGTCAGGAACTGAAGCTTTCTTT.

This clone was detected only once. The CDR3 DNA reads as TGCGCCAGCAGCCAAGATTTCAGACAGCACACTGAAGCTTTCTTT. It encodes CASSQDFRQHTEAFF. This sequence joins TRBV4-3 and TRBJ1-1; a possible D gene is TRBD1 (5 bases). V gave up 0 bases and J gave up 3 bases, with 11 bases separating them. This CDR3 spans 15 amino acids. Germline loops: CDR1 LGHNA, CDR2 YSLEER.

The V and J genes are TRBV5-1 and TRBJ2-3; 9 bases line up with TRBD2. V shed 6 bases and J 0 bases; nucleotides not matched to a gene: 5. The CDR3 runs to 15 residues. CDR1 SGHRS and CDR2 YFSETQ come from the germline V gene. DNA for the CDR3: TGCGCCAGCACTAGCGGGATTTCTAGCACAGATACGCAGTATTTT. Translating it yields CASTSGISSTDTQYF.

This chain joins TRBV6-6 and TRBJ2-1; 8 bases are a match to TRBD2. The CDR3 length is 17 residues. Losses at the gene ends were 5 bases for V and 3 bases for J; bases not matched to a gene: 12. Germline loops: CDR1 MNHNY, CDR2 SVGAGI (reference sequence). The CDR3 sequence: CASSPATSGRIYNEQFF. Here the CDR3 DNA reads TGTGCCAGCAGTCCCGCCACTAGCGGTAGGATCTACAATGAGCAGTTCTTC.

The V call is TRBV5-4, the J call TRBJ2-4; 8 positions match TRBD1. The trim removed 4 bases at V and 5 bases at J, leaving 5 bases unmatched. The germline gives CDR1 SGHNT, CDR2 YYREEE (reference sequence). The CDR3 is 14 amino acids. CDR3 sequence (DNA): TGTGCCAGCAGCCGCCCGGACAGGGAAAACATTCAGTACTTC. This sequence encodes CASSRPDRENIQYF.

CDR3 sequence reads: CASSLWDRLNTEAFF. The CDR3 region has the DNA TGCGCCAGCAGCTTGTGGGACAGACTGAACACTGAAGCTTTCTTT. The chain joins TRBV5-1 to TRBJ1-1; the match to TRBD1 covers 7 bases. J gave up 0 bases and V 1 base, and 3 bases lay outside the gene matches. The CDR3 spans 15 residues. CDR1 SGHRS and CDR2 YFSETQ come from the germline V gene.

The sample holds one count of this clone. This CDR3 reads CASSLDRDSSYEQYF. In nucleotides, the CDR3 is TGCGCCAGCAGCTTGGACCGGGACAGCTCCTACGAGCAGTACTTC. The chain combines TRBV5-1 with TRBJ2-7, with 7 bases matching TRBD1. The V gene's germline CDR1 is SGHRS and CDR2 YFSETQ. V gave up 0 bases and J gave up 0 bases; unmatched junction bases: 3. The CDR3 length is 15 residues. Drawing the rest from reference TRBV5-1 and TRBJ2-7, the complete variable domain is KAGVTQTPRYLIKTRGQQVTLSCSPISGHRSVSWYQQTPGQGLQFLFEYFSETQRNKGNFPGRFSGRQFSNSRSEMNVSTLELGDSALYLCASSLDRDSSYEQYFGPGTRLTVT.

V is TRBV6-2 or TRBV6-3 and J is TRBJ1-2; 10 nucleotides line up with TRBD1. V was clipped by 2 bases and J by 6 bases; unmatched bases: 9. The CDR3 length is 16 residues. CDR1 and CDR2 (germline): MNHEY, SVGEGT. The CDR3 protein is CASSYIVDRGRDGYTF. CDR3 bases: TGTGCCAGCAGTTACATTGTCGACAGGGGGCGCGATGGCTACACCTTC.

Here the CDR3 reads CASSDRGLGGYTF. The CDR3 DNA reads as TGTGCCAGCAGTGACAGGGGGCTTGGAGGCTACACCTTC. The genes are TRBV27 and TRBJ1-2; 10 positions match TRBD1. The V gene's germline CDR1 is MNHEY and CDR2 SMNVEV (reference sequence). Losses at the gene ends were 5 bases for V and 8 bases for J; bases not matched to a gene: 5. The CDR3 sequence is 13 residues long.

This chain connects TRBV25-1 to TRBJ1-6, with D possibly matching TRBD1 (5 bases). The germline V gene has CDR1 MGHDK and CDR2 SYGVNS. This CDR3 spans 15 amino acids. V shed 4 bases and J shed 7 bases, with 14 bases lying between them. The CDR3: CASSAPRGENSPLHF. The CDR3 nucleotides read TGTGCCAGCAGTGCGCCCCGGGGGGAAAATTCACCCCTCCACTTT.

The chain recombines TRBV27 with TRBJ1-4, with a weak D call TRBD1 (5 bases). The CDR3 contains 13 residues. Germline V CDR1 and CDR2: MNHEY, SMNVEV (reference sequence). V was cut by 3 bases and J by 8 bases, with 10 bases left in between. The CDR3 coding sequence is TGTGCCAGCAGTTTCAGGGTTGGGGAAAAACTGTTTTTT. As protein: CASSFRVGEKLFF.

J is TRBJ2-1 and V is TRBV14; D remains unclear. V was cut by 0 bases and J by 9 bases, with 12 bases left in between. CDR3 length: 14 residues. Germline assignment: CDR1 SGHDN and CDR2 FVKESK. In nucleotides, the CDR3 is TGTGCCAGCAGCCAAGAATGGGTTAGCTCTGAGCAGTTCTTC. Translated: CASSQEWVSSEQFF.

The V gene is TRBV12-3 or TRBV12-4, the J gene TRBJ1-2; D perhaps matches TRBD1 (6 bases). The germline V and J ends were trimmed by 6 bases and 0 bases, with 8 bases remaining between them. There are 13 residues in the CDR3. CDR3 nucleotides: TGTGCCAGCAGAGCAGGGGCTAACTATGGCTACACCTTC. Translated, it gives CASRAGANYGYTF.